The 10 T cell receptor beta chains listed next were all sequenced from one sample in a study of shared clonotypes between healthy human individuals. Some clones are missing from TCRdb's copy, which holds only in-frame ones; the method was immunoSEQ multiplex PCR. Of roughly 1 million clones listed, roughly 80% were seen once; the top ten hold roughly 1.4%. What was sequenced was memory CD4+ T cells sorted from blood. Subset here: CD45RA-negative fraction. All receptors come from a man younger than 35 in good health.

Worth noting for this clone: A read error may explain this, as a much larger clone is one base away. In the same sample, other DNA sequences code for this CDR3. The rearrangement joins TRBV7-2 to TRBJ2-3; TRBD2 matches at 13 bases. V shed 5 bases and J 0 bases; nucleotides not matched to a gene: 2. From germline, CDR1 is SGHTA and CDR2 FQGNSA. The CDR3 extends over 16 amino acids. CDR3 region: CASSPGLAGSTDTQYF. CDR3 nucleotide sequence: TGTGCCAGCAGCCCGGGACTAGCGGGGAGCACAGATACGCAGTATTTT.

With respect to this clone: The same CDR3 is also encoded by other DNA sequences in this sample. This chain links TRBV5-1 with TRBJ2-7, with D hard to call. The CDR3 extends over 14 amino acids. V was cut by 0 bases and J by 1 base, with 8 bases left in between. Per germline, CDR1 SGHRS and CDR2 YFSETQ. The CDR3 protein is CASSLVLGSYEQYF. Written as DNA, the CDR3 is TGCGCCAGCAGCTTGGTCCTGGGATCCTACGAGCAGTACTTC.

CDR3 loop: CASSPGAGSYEQYF. The CDR3 DNA reads TGTGCCAGCAGCCCGGGGGCAGGATCCTACGAGCAGTACTTC. The rearrangement joins TRBV14 to TRBJ2-7; D may correspond to TRBD1 or TRBD2 (6 bases each). Germline CDR1 reads SGHDN; CDR2 reads FVKESK. V was cut by 4 bases and J by 1 base, with 11 bases left in between. This CDR3 contains 14 residues.

CDR3: CASSIESRPPLHF. The CDR3 DNA is TGTGCCAGTAGTATAGAATCGCGGCCACCCCTCCACTTT. The chain has TRBV19 and TRBJ1-6; D call uncertain. Germline assignment: CDR1 LNHDA and CDR2 SQIVND (reference sequence). Trimming removed 0 bases from V and 11 bases from J, with 8 bases in between. The CDR3 covers 13 residues.

The V and J genes are TRBV30 and TRBJ2-3; D may correspond to TRBD1 or TRBD2 (5 bases each). Between the trimmed V and J ends, which lost 5 bases and 7 bases, there was a span of 13 bases. The CDR3 length is 12 residues. Germline V gene data show CDR1 as GTSNPN and CDR2 as SVGIG (reference sequence). CDR3 in DNA: TGTGCCTGGGGTCGGGACGAATATACGCAGTATTTT. Translating it yields CAWGRDEYTQYF. The full variable domain, with the rest looked up from reference TRBV30 and TRBJ2-3, is SQTIHQWPATLVQPVGSPLSLECTVEGTSNPNLYWYRQAAGRGLQLLFYSVGIGQISSEVPQNLSASRPQDRQFILSSKKLLLSDSGFYLCAWGRDEYTQYFGPGTRLTVL.

As concerns this clone: Other DNA sequences in the sample encode the same CDR3. This rearrangement joins TRBV10-3 to TRBJ2-1; weak D call: TRBD2 (6 bases). Germline CDR1 and CDR2: ENHRY and SYGVKD. The CDR3 is 12 amino acids. Trimming removed 5 bases from V and 6 bases from J, with 8 bases in between. The CDR3 reads CAISPGGNEQFF. CDR3 nucleotides: TGTGCCATCAGTCCCGGGGGCAATGAGCAGTTCTTC.

V gene TRBV11-3 combines with J gene TRBJ2-3; TRBD1 matches at 9 bases. The CDR3 is made up of 16 amino acids. Germline V gives CDR1 SGHNT, CDR2 YENEEA. V lost 1 base, J lost 6 bases, and 8 bases stayed unmatched. The CDR3 bases are TGTGCCAGCAGCTTAGCGGACAGGGGAGGTGAGGATACGCAGTATTTT. Translating gives CASSLADRGGEDTQYF.

The V call is TRBV7-8, the J call TRBJ2-3, with D uncertain. The CDR3 is made up of 13 amino acids. Germline assignment: CDR1 SGHVS and CDR2 FQNEAQ. Trimming shortened V by 10 bases and J by 1 base, and 12 bases separated the two germline ends. The CDR3 bases are TGTGCCACCCAGAGGACGGGCACAGATACGCAGTATTTT. Translation: CATQRTGTDTQYF.

This chain joins TRBV19 and TRBJ1-2, with D tentatively TRBD1 (6 bases). This CDR3 contains 16 residues. V dropped 6 bases and J dropped 2 bases, with 19 bases sitting between them. The germline V gene has CDR1 LNHDA and CDR2 SQIVND (reference sequence). In nucleotides, the CDR3 is TGTGCCAGTAGATATCCGGGACAAGGGGAGAACTATGGCTACACCTTC. Protein sequence: CASRYPGQGENYGYTF.

This clone was seen just once. The gene calls are TRBV7-2 and TRBJ2-4, with 9 bases aligning to TRBD2. Germline lookup yields CDR1 SGHTA and CDR2 FQGNSA. The CDR3 extends over 17 amino acids. Trimming cost V 3 bases and J 3 bases; bases outside gene matches: 9. Written as DNA, the CDR3 is TGTGCCAGCAGCTTGGGAGCGGGGGGCAACGTCAAAAACATTCAGTACTTC. Encoded protein: CASSLGAGGNVKNIQYF.